This T cell receptor beta chain stems from a study of memory CD4+ T cells and cytomegalovirus serostatus. Study in general: Healthy Belgian adult donors included under ten CMV-positive and 20 to 30 CMV-negative people.

Profiling relied on immunoSEQ multiplex PCR, and the TCRdb table lists in-frame clones only, not all of them. The top ten hold 0.9% to 1.5% of the sample, which has around 45,000 clones, approximately 74% seen once. Findings of the study overall: The CMV-associated TCR signature appears largely within the CD4+ memory repertoire.

As for this clone: Its specificity is unknown.

The sort gate was single viable CD3+CD4+CD8-CD45RO+ cells for memory CD4+ T cells. Serum IgG to CMV pp150, pp28, p38 and p52 defined serostatus. The sequenced sample was memory CD4+ T cells from blood. The TCR originated in an adult in good health and CMV-seropositive.

CDR3 sequence (DNA): TGTGCCAGCAGCTTAGATGGTGGCGGTACGTCCTCTGGAAACACCATATATTTT. This gives the protein CASSLDGGGTSSGNTIYF. The J gene is TRBJ1-3, the V gene TRBV7-2, with D unresolved. The CDR3 length is 18 residues. CDR1 and CDR2 from the germline V gene are SGHTA and FQGNSA. The V end lost 1 base, the J end lost 0 bases, and 16 bases lay between the germline ends.